The present entry profiles one TCR beta chain with its context. Its cognate antigen is unknown. Generated by immunoSEQ multiplex PCR, the TCRdb table keeps only in-frame clones and is missing some. Of under 40,000 clones listed, more than 75% are singletons. This CDR3 is 16 amino acids long. Germline CDR1 and CDR2: SGDLS and YYNGEE. Losses at the gene ends were 2 bases for V and 0 bases for J; bases not matched to a gene: 7. The data were obtained in a study of T cells in localized non-small cell lung cancer. Study-level findings and limits: Uninvolved adjacent lung had more T cell clonality than any other tissue, topping tumor. Because sequencing included only one region (of the tumor), heterogeneity remains possible. A median roughly 57 of the top 100 tumor clones appeared in adjacent lung.

The sample in question was peripheral blood, obtained before any cancer treatment. V is TRBV9 and J is TRBJ1-1; 7 nucleotides match TRBD1. This TCR derives from a male donor older than 55 with stage III lung adenocarcinoma. In DNA, the CDR3 is TGTGCCAGCAGCGTTACAGCGGGACAGATGAACACTGAAGCTTTCTTT. Amino acids: CASSVTAGQMNTEAFF. The full variable domain, in which reference TRBV9 and TRBJ1-1 provide the parts outside the CDR3, is DSGVTQTPKHLITATGQRVTLRCSPRSGDLSVYWYQQSLDQGLQFLIQYYNGEERAKGNILERFSAQQFPDLHSELNLSSLELGDSALYFCASSVTAGQMNTEAFFGQGTRLTVV.